This TCR beta chain emerged from a study of cytomegalovirus exposure and HLA in healthy donors. Study-level background: Sequencing of approximately 190 million T cells in an earlier analysis found about 120 million unique TCR beta sequences. Counted in an early data release were about 80 million unique TCRs from HLA-typed donors. Study conclusions and caveats: Analysis was performed later, and it showed HLA-associated TCR beta chains to be more clonally expanded than equally common others.

To note about this clone: What it binds is unknown.

13 Jbeta primers and 60 Vbeta primers were used for the PCR. Data came from immunoSEQ multiplex PCR; TCRdb stores just in-frame clones and leaves some out. Among 150,000 to 200,000 clones listed, roughly 70% were seen once. The length of the CDR3 is 16 residues. V was pared by 5 bases and J by 0 bases, with 9 bases of the junction left unmatched. The V gene's germline CDR1 is SGHTA and CDR2 FQGTGA. Input material: PBMCs. The source is a girl under 18 in good health and CMV-seronegative. The chain uses TRBV7-3 and TRBJ1-2, with 7 positions matching TRBD1. Written as DNA, the CDR3 is TGTGCCAGCAGCCCACACCCGGGACAGTCTAACTATGGCTACACCTTC. Amino acid sequence: CASSPHPGQSNYGYTF.